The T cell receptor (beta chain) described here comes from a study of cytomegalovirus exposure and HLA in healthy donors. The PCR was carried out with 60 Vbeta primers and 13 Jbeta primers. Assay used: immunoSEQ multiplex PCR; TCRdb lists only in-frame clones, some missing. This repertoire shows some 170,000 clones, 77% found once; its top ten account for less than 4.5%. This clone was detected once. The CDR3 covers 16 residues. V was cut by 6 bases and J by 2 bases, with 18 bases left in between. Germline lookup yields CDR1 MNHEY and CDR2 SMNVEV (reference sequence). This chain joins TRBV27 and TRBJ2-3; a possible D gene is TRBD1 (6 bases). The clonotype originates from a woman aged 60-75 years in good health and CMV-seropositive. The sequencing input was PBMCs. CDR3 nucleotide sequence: TGTGCCAGCAGGGACCAGGGGACCCTACCCACAGATACGCAGTATTTT. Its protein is CASRDQGTLPTDTQYF.